Below, 19 T cell receptor beta chains from the same sample are listed, as sequenced in a study of blood T cell repertoires in COVID-19. TCRdb keeps only in-frame clones here, not all; method: immunoSEQ multiplex PCR. The table records around 280,000 clones, around 87% of them present only once. The sequenced material came from peripheral blood. The receptor source for this set is a man in his 70s with acute or convalescent COVID-19.

This clone came up once. V usage is TRBV6-6 and J usage is TRBJ2-3; 7 nucleotides line up with TRBD2. This CDR3 spans 15 amino acids. Trimming took 7 bases from V and 3 from J; bases not matched to a gene: 10. Germline assignment: CDR1 MNHNY and CDR2 SVGAGI (reference sequence). CDR3 sequence reads: CASTKIASGTDTQYF. The CDR3 DNA sequence: TGTGCCAGCACCAAAATAGCTAGCGGTACAGATACGCAGTATTTT.

The chain has TRBV30 and TRBJ2-5; 11 bases match TRBD1. Trimming took 0 bases from V and 4 from J; bases not matched to a gene: 4. CDR1 GTSNPN and CDR2 SVGIG come from the germline V gene (reference sequence). CDR3 size: 15 residues. The DNA for the CDR3 is TGTGCCTGGAGTGTACTCGGGACAGGGGGAGAGACCCAGTACTTC. Its translation is CAWSVLGTGGETQYF.

This chain uses TRBV6-4 with TRBJ2-2; 7 bases are a match to TRBD1. Trimming at V came to 7 bases and at J to 3 bases, leaving 8 bases not matched to a gene. The CDR3 sequence is 15 residues long. The germline CDR1 and CDR2 sequences are MRHNA and SNTAGT. CDR3 nucleotide sequence: TGTGCCAGCAACGACAGGGTTTCGGACACCGGGGAGCTGTTTTTT. The encoded protein is CASNDRVSDTGELFF.

The J gene is TRBJ2-7, the V gene TRBV28, with 10 bases fitting TRBD2. The germline CDR1 and CDR2 sequences are MDHEN and SYDVKM. V was clipped by 5 bases and J by 4 bases; unmatched bases: 11. The CDR3 has 16 amino acids. The CDR3 spells CASSPSGRGPIYEQYF. The CDR3 coding sequence is TGTGCCAGCAGTCCCAGCGGGAGGGGGCCTATTTACGAGCAGTACTTC.

A remark on this clone: A junction boundary mismatches the germline segment, possibly from a read error. The J gene is TRBJ2-3, the V gene TRBV29-1; tentatively, D is TRBD2 (7 bases). CDR1 and CDR2 (germline): SQVTM, ANQGSEA. The length of the CDR3 is 14 residues. DNA for the CDR3: TGCAGCGTTGAAGATATTAGGTTACGGGGGGCGTCGGATTTT. Translation: CSVEDIRLRGASDF.

This chain connects TRBV19 to TRBJ2-5; no clear D. The CDR3 consists of 13 residues. Germline CDR1 reads LNHDA; CDR2 reads SQIVND (reference sequence). Trimming removed 1 base from V and 4 bases from J, with 7 bases in between. CDR3 residues: CASSIGNRETQYF. The CDR3 region has the DNA TGTGCCAGTAGTATAGGTAATCGAGAGACCCAGTACTTC.

V and J are TRBV12-3 or TRBV12-4 and TRBJ1-2, with D possibly being TRBD1 (6 bases). CDR3 length equals 13 residues. V shed 3 bases and J shed 7 bases, with 12 bases lying between them. CDR3 sequence (DNA): TGTGCCAGCAGTTTTGGGGGCGCCGTTGGCTACACCTTC. Its protein product is CASSFGGAVGYTF.

This clone appeared once. The rearrangement uses TRBV5-4 and TRBJ1-4, with D possibly being TRBD1 (6 bases). V lost 0 bases and J lost 8, with 17 bases in between. The germline gives CDR1 SGHNT, CDR2 YYREEE (reference sequence). The CDR3 consists of 16 residues. CDR3 region: CASSLDGPRGREKLFF. For the CDR3, the DNA is TGTGCCAGCAGCTTGGATGGGCCCAGGGGAAGGGAAAAACTGTTTTTT. The full variable domain, rest sourced from reference TRBV5-4 and TRBJ1-4, is ETGVTQSPTHLIKTRGQQVTLRCSSQSGHNTVSWYQQALGQGPQFIFQYYREEENGRGNFPPRFSGLQFPNYSSELNVNALELDDSALYLCASSLDGPRGREKLFFGSGTQLSVL.

The chain uses TRBV4-3 and TRBJ2-5; TRBD2 aligns across 14 bases. Germline trimming cut 0 bases from V and 5 bases from J; bases unmatched to any gene: 11. CDR3 size: 19 residues. Germline values: CDR1 LGHNA, CDR2 YSLEER. Written as DNA, the CDR3 is TGCGCCAGCAGCCAAGATTCCCCGGGACTAGCGGGGGCGGGTGAGACCCAGTACTTC. It specifies CASSQDSPGLAGAGETQYF.

The V call is TRBV6-2 or TRBV6-3, the J call TRBJ1-1, with D maybe TRBD1 (5 bases). This CDR3 spans 13 amino acids. Trimming removed 4 bases at V and 4 bases at J, with 10 bases between. Germline loops: CDR1 MNHEY, CDR2 SVGEGT. The CDR3 protein is CASSLGRSTEAFF. For the CDR3, the DNA is TGTGCCAGCAGTTTGGGGCGTAGCACTGAAGCTTTCTTT.

This clone came up a few times. V usage is TRBV28 and J usage is TRBJ1-3, with no clear D. V shed 8 bases and J shed 7 bases, with 6 bases lying between them. Germline V gene data show CDR1 as MDHEN and CDR2 as SYDVKM. The CDR3 length is 10 residues. The CDR3 protein is CASGRNTIYF. CDR3 in DNA: TGTGCCAGCGGGAGGAACACCATATATTTT.

The V and J genes are TRBV19 and TRBJ1-5, with D unresolved. Between the trimmed V and J ends, which lost 7 bases and 0 bases, there was a span of 13 bases. This CDR3 comprises 15 residues. The germline gives CDR1 LNHDA, CDR2 SQIVND (reference sequence). The CDR3 sequence is CASIEGDYSNQPQHF. The CDR3 DNA reads TGTGCCAGTATCGAAGGAGATTATAGCAATCAGCCCCAGCATTTT. The full variable domain, rest sourced from reference TRBV19 and TRBJ1-5, is DGGITQSPKYLFRKEGQNVTLSCEQNLNHDAMYWYRQDPGQGLRLIYYSQIVNDFQKGDIAEGYSVSREKKESFPLTVTSAQKNPTAFYLCASIEGDYSNQPQHFGDGTRLSIL.

In this sample, this clone turned up a few times. The V gene is TRBV5-3, the J gene TRBJ1-1; D ambiguous. TRBV5-3 qualifies as an ORF whose function is uncertain. V dropped 2 bases and J dropped 0 bases, with 8 bases sitting between them. There are 14 residues in the CDR3. The CDR3 loop is CARSLTVLNTEAFF. The CDR3 nucleotides are TGTGCCAGAAGCTTAACGGTTCTGAACACTGAAGCTTTCTTT.

This sequence joins TRBV5-1 and TRBJ2-5; D possibly corresponds to TRBD2 (6 bases). V dropped 9 bases and J dropped 2 bases, with 17 bases sitting between them. CDR3 length equals 14 residues. Germline loops: CDR1 SGHRS, CDR2 YFSETQ. The CDR3 is CAKTVDYPQETQYF. CDR3 in DNA: TGCGCCAAGACTGTGGACTACCCACAAGAGACCCAGTACTTC.

This clone was detected a few times. This chain's CDR3 is CASSLPGSPLHF. DNA of the CDR3: TGTGCCAGCAGCCTACCCGGTTCACCCCTCCACTTT. This sequence joins TRBV12-3 or TRBV12-4 and TRBJ1-6; no clear D gene. The CDR3 runs 12 residues. Between the trimmed V and J ends, which lost 6 bases and 9 bases, there was a span of 9 bases.

V usage is TRBV5-4 and J usage is TRBJ1-1, with TRBD1 matching over 7 bases. Germline assignment: CDR1 SGHNT and CDR2 YYREEE (reference sequence). The CDR3 loop spans 14 amino acids. Trimming removed 0 bases from V and 5 bases from J; junction bases left unmatched: 4. The CDR3 region has the DNA TGTGCCAGCAGCTTGGCAGGGGGTAGTACTGAAGCTTTCTTT. Protein: CASSLAGGSTEAFF. The full variable domain, with the rest looked up from reference TRBV5-4 and TRBJ1-1, is ETGVTQSPTHLIKTRGQQVTLRCSSQSGHNTVSWYQQALGQGPQFIFQYYREEENGRGNFPPRFSGLQFPNYSSELNVNALELDDSALYLCASSLAGGSTEAFFGQGTRLTVV.

The V call is TRBV11-3, the J call TRBJ2-3; 12 nucleotides line up with TRBD2. The germline V gene encodes CDR1 SGHNT and CDR2 YENEEA. The CDR3 length is 16 residues. V shed 4 bases and J 2 bases; nucleotides not matched to a gene: 4. The CDR3 here is CASSSGLAGPTDTQYF. DNA of the CDR3: TGTGCCAGCAGCTCAGGACTAGCGGGGCCCACAGATACGCAGTATTTT.

Of note for this clone: Other DNA sequences from this sample encode an identical CDR3 as well. The V and J genes are TRBV5-1 and TRBJ2-5; 14 bases are a match to TRBD2. The germline V gene encodes CDR1 SGHRS and CDR2 YFSETQ. The CDR3 totals 15 residues. J lost 5 bases, V lost 4 bases, and 4 bases had no gene match. The CDR3 DNA reads as TGCGCCAGCAGCAGACTAGCGGGGGGGCAGGAGACCCAGTACTTC. Protein sequence: CASSRLAGGQETQYF.

The V and J genes are TRBV27 and TRBJ2-5; 7 bases line up with TRBD2. J was trimmed by 0 bases and V by 9 bases; bases with no gene match: 4. The CDR3 is 13 residues long. Germline-derived CDR1 and CDR2 are MNHEY and SMNVEV (reference sequence). The DNA for the CDR3 is TGTGCCAGTGCGACTAGCTACCAAGAGACCCAGTACTTC. Translating it yields CASATSYQETQYF.